Listed below are T cell receptor beta chains from one sample, sequenced in a study of cytomegalovirus exposure and HLA in healthy donors. Here immunoSEQ multiplex PCR was the method, and the copy in TCRdb shows in-frame clones only, minus some. The sample consists of fewer than 250,000 clones, 85% of them appearing once. The sample taken for sequencing was PBMCs. The receptors were sampled from a human donor in good health. The CDR3 runs from the conserved cysteine through the conserved F or W. D genes are given only for firm matches. Not every row has a clone size; where given, it reads once, few, many or a size class.

>TRBV7-9|TRBJ1-2|NA|NA
TGTGCCAGCAGCTTAGTCGACAGCATCTATGGCTACACCTTC
CASSLVDSIYGYTF
>TRBV5-1|TRBJ2-2|NA|NA
TGCGCCAGCAGCTTGCAACAGAAGAACACCGGGGAGCTGTTTTTT
CASSLQQKNTGELFF
>TRBV19|TRBJ2-7|TRBD2|NA
TGTGCCAGTAGTGATAGCGGGAGGGGACCCTACGAGCAGTACTTC
CASSDSGRGPYEQYF
>TRBV28|TRBJ2-2|TRBD2|NA
TGTGCCAGCAGTTTATTTTTGGAGGCTGAGCGGGGCTTATCTAACACCGGGGAGCTGTTTTTT
CASSLFLEAERGLSNTGELFF
>TRBV6-1|TRBJ2-4|TRBD1|NA
TGTGCCAGCAGGAGGACTCCGGGACAGGGAAACATTCAGTACTTC
CASRRTPGQGNIQYF
>TRBV7-2|TRBJ1-5|NA|NA
TGTGCCAGCAGCTTAGTGGGAGCGGGCGGCAATCAGCCCCAGCATTTT
CASSLVGAGGNQPQHF
>TRBV10-3|TRBJ2-7|TRBD2|NA
TGTGCCATCAGGGGGACTAGCGATACCTACGAGCAGTACTTC
CAIRGTSDTYEQYF
>TRBV6-5|TRBJ1-3|TRBD1|NA
TGTGCCAGCAGTTACGGGGGACAGCACTCTGGAAACACCATATATTTT
CASSYGGQHSGNTIYF
>TRBV9|TRBJ2-2|TRBD2|NA
TGTGCCAGCAGCGTAGCGAGCGGGACGAACACCGGGGAGCTGTTTTTT
CASSVASGTNTGELFF
>TRBV2|TRBJ1-5|NA|few
TGTGCCAGCAGTGTGCGGCAGCACATGGTGCCCCAGCATTTT
CASSVRQHMVPQHF
>TRBV4-3|TRBJ2-7|TRBD1|NA
TGCGCCAGCAGCCAATGGGACAGCTACGAGCAGTACTTC
CASSQWDSYEQYF
>TRBV21-1|TRBJ1-4|NA|NA
TGTGCCAGCAGCCTACCAGGACAGGGGGTATGTGAGGATGAAAAACTGTTTTTT
CASSLPGQGVCEDEKLFF
>TRBV6-5|TRBJ2-5|NA|NA
TGTGCCAGCAGTCCGTCCGGGAGTCACCAAGAGACCCAGTACTTC
CASSPSGSHQETQYF
>TRBV4-1|TRBJ2-7|TRBD1|NA
TGCGCCAGCAGCTACTCGGGACAGATGTACGAGCAGTACTTC
CASSYSGQMYEQYF
>TRBV2|TRBJ2-5|TRBD2|NA
TGTGCCAGCAGTTACGGACTAGCGGGAGGTGAGACCCAGTACTTC
CASSYGLAGGETQYF
>TRBV15|TRBJ2-7|NA|NA
TGTGCCACCAGCAGAGATGGGACAGCGGGAGCTTGGGAGCAGTACTTC
CATSRDGTAGAWEQYF
>TRBV7-2|TRBJ1-4|NA|NA
TGTGCCAGCAGCCAAGGCGGGCTTCAGTTTGAAAAACTGTTTTTT
CASSQGGLQFEKLFF
>TRBV7-9|TRBJ1-3|NA|NA
TGTGCCAGCAGCGGGGGGACCGGCTTTGGAAACACCATATATTTT
CASSGGTGFGNTIYF
>TRBV2|TRBJ2-7|TRBD2|NA
TGTGCCAGCAGTAGACTAGCTCGGCTCGAGCAGTACTTC
CASSRLARLEQYF
>TRBV28|TRBJ1-5|NA|few
TGTGCCAGCAGTTCAGGGAGCGGGCAGCCCCAGCATTTT
CASSSGSGQPQHF
>TRBV5-1|TRBJ2-6|TRBD1|NA
TGCGCCAGCAGCTTGGGTTCGGCAGGGGGCTCTGGGGCCAACGTCCTGACTTTC
CASSLGSAGGSGANVLTF
>TRBV7-2|TRBJ2-7|NA|NA
TGTGCCAGCAGCTTACAGGGTAGGAATTACGAGCAGTACTTC
CASSLQGRNYEQYF
>TRBV18|TRBJ2-1|TRBD2|NA
TGTGCCAGCTCACGTCCTCGGACTAGCGGGAACCATGAGCAGTTCTTC
CASSRPRTSGNHEQFF
>TRBV5-4|TRBJ2-5|NA|NA
TGTGCCAGCGGCTTGAGGGGCTCCGAGACCCAGTACTTC
CASGLRGSETQYF
>TRBV19|TRBJ2-1|TRBD1|NA
TGTGCCACCGAGACAGGGGGCGCGAAAAATGAGCAGTTCTTC
CATETGGAKNEQFF
>TRBV27|TRBJ1-1|TRBD1|NA
TGTGCCAGCAGTTCGAGGACAGGGGGGGACACTGAAGCTTTCTTT
CASSSRTGGDTEAFF
>TRBV7-9|TRBJ1-1|NA|NA
TGTTCCAGCAGCCCCATGAACACTGAAGCTTTCTTT
CSSSPMNTEAFF
>TRBV7-6|TRBJ2-7|TRBD1|few
TGTGCCAGCAGCCCTAATCCGGGACAGGGGATCGAGCAGTACTTC
CASSPNPGQGIEQYF
>TRBV19|TRBJ2-5|TRBD1|once
TGTGCCAGTAGTATCGCTCCTCCGGGACAGCAAGAGACCCAGTACTTC
CASSIAPPGQQETQYF
>TRBV4-3|TRBJ1-2|NA|once
TGCGCCAGCAGCCAAGCTCGCGGGCCATTTGGCTACACCTTC
CASSQARGPFGYTF
>TRBV2|TRBJ2-3|TRBD2|NA
TGTGCCAGCAGTGCCGGCGGGAGGGCAGCAGATACGCAGTATTTT
CASSAGGRAADTQYF
>TRBV6-4|TRBJ2-6|NA|NA
TGTGCCAGCAGCGAGACCGGTACTAGCTCCGTCCTGACTTTC
CASSETGTSSVLTF
>TRBV9|TRBJ2-1|TRBD1|NA
TGTGCCAGCAGCGTAGACCCTTCAGGGGGAAGCTACAATGAGCAGTTCTTC
CASSVDPSGGSYNEQFF
>TRBV7-9|TRBJ1-3|NA|NA
TGTGCCAGCAGCGAAGACGGGGGTAGAAACACCATATATTTT
CASSEDGGRNTIYF
>TRBV29-1|TRBJ1-2|TRBD1|NA
TGCAGCGCGCACGGACAGGGGAAGAATGGCTACACCTTC
CSAHGQGKNGYTF
>TRBV4-3|TRBJ2-7|TRBD1|NA
TGCGCCAGCAGCCAAGATACGCGGGACAGGGTGTTCGAGCAGTACTTC
CASSQDTRDRVFEQYF
>TRBV9|TRBJ1-2|NA|NA
TGTGCCAGCAGAGCCACCGGGACACACCTCGGCTATGGCTACACCTTC
CASRATGTHLGYGYTF
>TRBV6-5|TRBJ1-1|NA|few
TGTGCCAGCAGGGACATGAACACTGAAGCTTTCTTT
CASRDMNTEAFF
>TRBV27|TRBJ2-2|NA|NA
TGTGCCAGCAGTCTTGAGGGGGACGGGTCCACCGGGGAGCTGTTTTTT
CASSLEGDGSTGELFF
>TRBV10-3|TRBJ1-1|NA|NA
TGTGCCATCAACCCACAGTGGGGGCGGACTGAAGCTTTCTTT
CAINPQWGRTEAFF
>TRBV28|TRBJ1-2|TRBD1|NA
TGTGCCAGCACCCAGACAGGGGGCGGCGGCTACACCTTC
CASTQTGGGGYTF
>TRBV9|TRBJ1-6|NA|NA
TGTGCCAGCAGCGTAGGAGCGACAGCCGTTAATTCACCCCTCCACTTT
CASSVGATAVNSPLHF
>TRBV7-3|TRBJ2-3|TRBD2|NA
TGTGCCAGCAGCTCCCTAGCGGGAGGGCCGACAGATACGCAGTATTTT
CASSSLAGGPTDTQYF
>TRBV11-2|TRBJ1-2|NA|NA
TGTGCCAGCAGCTATACCCCACAGAGTACTGAGCGGGATGGCTACACCTTC
CASSYTPQSTERDGYTF
>TRBV5-1|TRBJ2-1|TRBD2|NA
TGCGCCAGCAGCCCACCGGGACTAGTTCGGCGCAATGAGCAGTTCTTC
CASSPPGLVRRNEQFF